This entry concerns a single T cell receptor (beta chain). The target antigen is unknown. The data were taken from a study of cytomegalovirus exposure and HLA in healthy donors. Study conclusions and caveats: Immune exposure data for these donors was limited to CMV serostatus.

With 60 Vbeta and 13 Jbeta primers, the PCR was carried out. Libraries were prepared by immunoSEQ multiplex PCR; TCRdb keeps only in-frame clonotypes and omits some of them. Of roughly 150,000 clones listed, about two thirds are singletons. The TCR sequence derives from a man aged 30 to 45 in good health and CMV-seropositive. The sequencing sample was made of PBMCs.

This chain's CDR3 is CATSGGTGAYNSPLHF. CDR3 DNA: TGCGCCACCTCAGGGGGGACAGGCGCCTATAATTCACCCCTCCACTTT. The chain has TRBV10-2 and TRBJ1-6; 8 bases fit TRBD1. The J segment lost 2 bases and the V segment lost 10 bases, leaving 10 bases of the junction unmatched. The CDR3 consists of 16 residues. Germline V lookup: CDR1 WSHSY, CDR2 SAAADI.